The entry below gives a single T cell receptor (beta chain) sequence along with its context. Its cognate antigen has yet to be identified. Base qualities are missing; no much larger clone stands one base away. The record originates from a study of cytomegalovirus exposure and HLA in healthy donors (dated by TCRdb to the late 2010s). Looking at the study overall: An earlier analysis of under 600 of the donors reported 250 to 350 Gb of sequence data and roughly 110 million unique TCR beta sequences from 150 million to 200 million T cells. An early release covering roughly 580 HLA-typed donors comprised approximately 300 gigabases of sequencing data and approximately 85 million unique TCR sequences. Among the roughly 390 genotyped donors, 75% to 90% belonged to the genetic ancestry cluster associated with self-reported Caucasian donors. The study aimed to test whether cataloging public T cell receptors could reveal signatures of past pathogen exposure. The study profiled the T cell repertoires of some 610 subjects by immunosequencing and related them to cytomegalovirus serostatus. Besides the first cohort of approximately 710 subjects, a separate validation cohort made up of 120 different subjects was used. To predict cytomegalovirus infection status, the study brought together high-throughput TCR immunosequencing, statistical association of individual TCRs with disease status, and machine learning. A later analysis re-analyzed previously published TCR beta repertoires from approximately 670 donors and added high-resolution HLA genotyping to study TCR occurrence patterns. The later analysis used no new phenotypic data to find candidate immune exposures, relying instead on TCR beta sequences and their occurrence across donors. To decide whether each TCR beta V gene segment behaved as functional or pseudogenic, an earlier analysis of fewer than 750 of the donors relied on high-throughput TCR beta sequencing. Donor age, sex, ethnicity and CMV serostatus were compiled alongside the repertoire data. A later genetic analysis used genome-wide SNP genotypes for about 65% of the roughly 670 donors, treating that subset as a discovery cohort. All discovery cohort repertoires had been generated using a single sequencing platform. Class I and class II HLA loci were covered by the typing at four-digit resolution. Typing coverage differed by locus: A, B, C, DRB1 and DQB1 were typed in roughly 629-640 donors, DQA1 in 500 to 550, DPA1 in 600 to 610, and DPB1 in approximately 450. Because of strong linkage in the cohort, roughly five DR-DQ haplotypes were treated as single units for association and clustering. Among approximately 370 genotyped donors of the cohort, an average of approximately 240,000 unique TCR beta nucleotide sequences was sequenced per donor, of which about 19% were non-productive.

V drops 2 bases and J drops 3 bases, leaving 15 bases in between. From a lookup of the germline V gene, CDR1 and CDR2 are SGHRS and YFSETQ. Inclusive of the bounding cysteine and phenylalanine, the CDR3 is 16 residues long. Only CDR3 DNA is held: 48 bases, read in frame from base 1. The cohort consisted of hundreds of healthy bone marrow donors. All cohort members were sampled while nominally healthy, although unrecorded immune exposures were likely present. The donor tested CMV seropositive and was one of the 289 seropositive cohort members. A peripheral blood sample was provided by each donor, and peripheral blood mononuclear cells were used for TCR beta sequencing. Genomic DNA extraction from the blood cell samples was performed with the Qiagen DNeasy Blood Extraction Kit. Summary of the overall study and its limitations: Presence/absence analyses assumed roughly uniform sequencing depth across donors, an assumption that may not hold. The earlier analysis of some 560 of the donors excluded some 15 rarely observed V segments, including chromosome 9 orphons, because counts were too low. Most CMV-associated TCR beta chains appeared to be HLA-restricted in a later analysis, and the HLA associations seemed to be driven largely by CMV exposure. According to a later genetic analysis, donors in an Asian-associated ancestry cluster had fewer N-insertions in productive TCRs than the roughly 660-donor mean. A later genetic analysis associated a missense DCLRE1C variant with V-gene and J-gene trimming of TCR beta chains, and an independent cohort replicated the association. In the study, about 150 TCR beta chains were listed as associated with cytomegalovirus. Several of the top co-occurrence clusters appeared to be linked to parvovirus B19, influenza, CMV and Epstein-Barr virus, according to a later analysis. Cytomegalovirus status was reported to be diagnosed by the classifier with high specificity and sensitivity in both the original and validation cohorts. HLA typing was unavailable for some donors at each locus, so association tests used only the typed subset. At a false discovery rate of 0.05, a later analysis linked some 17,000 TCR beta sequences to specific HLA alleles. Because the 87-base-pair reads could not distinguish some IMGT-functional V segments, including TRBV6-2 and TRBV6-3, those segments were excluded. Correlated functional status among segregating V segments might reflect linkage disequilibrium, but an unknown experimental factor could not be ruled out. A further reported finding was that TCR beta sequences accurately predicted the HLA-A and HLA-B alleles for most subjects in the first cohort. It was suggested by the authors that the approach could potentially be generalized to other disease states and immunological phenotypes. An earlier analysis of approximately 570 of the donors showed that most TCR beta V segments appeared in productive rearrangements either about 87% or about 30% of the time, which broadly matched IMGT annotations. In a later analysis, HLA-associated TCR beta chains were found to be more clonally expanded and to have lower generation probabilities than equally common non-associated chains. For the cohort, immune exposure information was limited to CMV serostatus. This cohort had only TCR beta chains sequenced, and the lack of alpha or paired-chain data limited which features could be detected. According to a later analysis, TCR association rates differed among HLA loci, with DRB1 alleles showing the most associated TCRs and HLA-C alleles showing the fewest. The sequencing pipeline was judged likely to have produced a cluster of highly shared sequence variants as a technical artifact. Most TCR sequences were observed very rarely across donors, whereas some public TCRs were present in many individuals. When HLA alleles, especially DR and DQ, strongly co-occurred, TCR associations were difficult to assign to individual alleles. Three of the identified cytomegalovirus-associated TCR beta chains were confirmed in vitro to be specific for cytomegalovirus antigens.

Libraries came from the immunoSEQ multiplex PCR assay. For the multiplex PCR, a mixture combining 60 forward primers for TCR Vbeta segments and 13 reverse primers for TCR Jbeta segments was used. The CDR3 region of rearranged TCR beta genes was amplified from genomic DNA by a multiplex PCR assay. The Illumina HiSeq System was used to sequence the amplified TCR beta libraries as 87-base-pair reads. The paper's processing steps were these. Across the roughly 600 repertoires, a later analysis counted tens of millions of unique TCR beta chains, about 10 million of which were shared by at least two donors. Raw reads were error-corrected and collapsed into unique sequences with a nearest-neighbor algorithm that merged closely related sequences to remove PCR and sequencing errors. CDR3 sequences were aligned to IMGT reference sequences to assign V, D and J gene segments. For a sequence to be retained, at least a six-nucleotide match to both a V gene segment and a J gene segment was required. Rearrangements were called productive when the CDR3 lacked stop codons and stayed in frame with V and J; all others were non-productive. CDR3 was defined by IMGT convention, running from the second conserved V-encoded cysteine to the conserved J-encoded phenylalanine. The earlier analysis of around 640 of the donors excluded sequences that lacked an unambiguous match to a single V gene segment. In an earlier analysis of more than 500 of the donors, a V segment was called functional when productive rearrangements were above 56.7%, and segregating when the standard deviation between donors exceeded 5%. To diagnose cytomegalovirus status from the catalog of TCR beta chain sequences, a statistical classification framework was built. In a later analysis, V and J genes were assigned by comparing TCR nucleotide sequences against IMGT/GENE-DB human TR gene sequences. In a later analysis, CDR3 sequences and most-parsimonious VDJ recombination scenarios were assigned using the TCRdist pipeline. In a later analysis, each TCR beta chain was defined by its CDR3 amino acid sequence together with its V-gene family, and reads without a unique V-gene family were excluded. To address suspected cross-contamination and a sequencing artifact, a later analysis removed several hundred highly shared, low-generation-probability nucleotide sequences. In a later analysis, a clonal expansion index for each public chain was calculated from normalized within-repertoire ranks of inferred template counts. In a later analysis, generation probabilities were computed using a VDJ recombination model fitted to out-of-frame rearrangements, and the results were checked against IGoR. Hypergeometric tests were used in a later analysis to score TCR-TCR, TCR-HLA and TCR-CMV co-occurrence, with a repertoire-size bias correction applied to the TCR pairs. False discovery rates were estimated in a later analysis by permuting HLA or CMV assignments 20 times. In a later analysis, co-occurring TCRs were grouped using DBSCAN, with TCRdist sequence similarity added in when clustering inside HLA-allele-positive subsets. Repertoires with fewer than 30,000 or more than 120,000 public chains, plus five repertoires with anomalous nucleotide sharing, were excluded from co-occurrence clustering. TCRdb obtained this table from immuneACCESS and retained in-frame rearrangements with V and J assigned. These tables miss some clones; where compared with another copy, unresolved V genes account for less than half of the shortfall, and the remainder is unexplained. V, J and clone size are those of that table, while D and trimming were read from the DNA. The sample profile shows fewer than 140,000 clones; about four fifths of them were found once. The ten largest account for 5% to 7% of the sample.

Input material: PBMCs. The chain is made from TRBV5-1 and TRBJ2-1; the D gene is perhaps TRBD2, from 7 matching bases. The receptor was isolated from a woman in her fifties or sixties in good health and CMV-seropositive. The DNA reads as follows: TGCGCCAGCAGCTTTCCGCCGGGGGGCAACTACAATGAGCAGTTCTTC. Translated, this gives CASSFPPGGNYNEQFF. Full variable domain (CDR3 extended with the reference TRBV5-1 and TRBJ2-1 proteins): KAGVTQTPRYLIKTRGQQVTLSCSPISGHRSVSWYQQTPGQGLQFLFEYFSETQRNKGNFPGRFSGRQFSNSRSEMNVSTLELGDSALYLCASSFPPGGNYNEQFFGPGTRLTVL.